This TCR beta chain appears in the sequencing data of a study of blood T cell repertoires in COVID-19. Study overall: Donors in the United States, Italy and Spain gave samples during acute or convalescent COVID-19. The analysed material was cDNA or gDNA that came from T cells, B-cell-depleted T cells, or PBMCs.

The V gene lost 1 base and the J gene lost 8 bases, with 20 bases spanning the gap. Germline CDR1 SGHAT, CDR2 FQNNGV. This CDR3 is 17 amino acids long. Method: immunoSEQ multiplex PCR; TCRdb's copy keeps in-frame clones and lacks some. This sample has about 200,000 clones, with 80% to 90% found just once. Sequenced sample: peripheral blood. This chain uses TRBV11-2 with TRBJ1-4; a weak D match, TRBD1 (5 bases). This clonotype originated in a woman aged 70-85 years with acute or convalescent COVID-19. In DNA, the CDR3 is TGTGCCAGCAGCTTAGGCCTAACAGCGGGACGCCTCGAAAAACTGTTTTTT. Translating it yields CASSLGLTAGRLEKLFF.